The clone carrying this T cell receptor beta chain was observed a few times. What it recognizes is unknown. Every isolated RNA sample was fully reverse transcribed, so sequencing captured expressed TCRB transcripts. The study sequenced naive, central memory and regulatory T cell samples to an average of about 3.5 million reads. Profiled with immunoSEQ multiplex PCR; TCRdb holds only in-frame clones, not every one. Among approximately 170,000 clones listed, over 6% were seen once. The sample originates from a study of beta chain features in type 1 diabetes. As for the study in general: Patients were similar to healthy donors in age and gender (as well as in cell yields).

Study-wide findings and caveats: All four CD4+ subsets from Type 1 diabetes patients carried moderately but significantly shorter TCRB CDR3s. Compared with healthy donors, patients appeared to share more similar naive, central memory and regulatory TCRB repertoires.

One heparinised draw of blood, averaging roughly 0.12 L, came from each donor. CDR3 size: 16 residues. V lost 0 bases, J lost 6 bases, and 17 bases lay in between. Per the germline V gene, CDR1 is MNHNY and CDR2 is SVGAGI (reference sequence). The rearrangement links TRBV6-6 to TRBJ1-2, with D tentatively TRBD1 (6 bases). The TCR sequence derives from a man aged 18-30 years with type 1 diabetes. Sequencing input: central memory CD4+ T cells from blood. The CDR3 protein is CASSYSTGTRSDGYTF. The CDR3 nucleotides are TGTGCCAGCAGTTACTCGACAGGCACCCGATCGGATGGCTACACCTTC.